This T cell receptor (beta chain) was sequenced in a study of blood T cell repertoires in COVID-19. As originally analysed: The authors estimated nucleated cell counts from reference gene primer amplification. Sequencing used immunoSEQ multiplex PCR; TCRdb keeps in-frame clones, though not all of them. V, J and clone size are taken as reported in that table, and D and trimming were inferred from the DNA itself. The sample records 150,000 to 180,000 clones, around 80% being singletons. Donors were grouped by their self-reported clinical history. Recovered participants had two consecutive negative NP/OP PCR tests, healthcare professional clearance, or symptom resolution. The V and J ends lost 10 bases and 5 bases, in that order; junction bases with no gene match: 13. The CDR3 covers 15 residues. The germline gives CDR1 MNHEY, CDR2 SVGAGI.

The J gene is TRBJ2-4, the V gene TRBV6-5; 8 bases line up with TRBD2. Sequences were obtained from PBMCs or T cells enriched from blood (not recorded which). The source is a man aged 45-60 years who had recovered from COVID-19. CDR3 sequence reads: CATTGGAGGENIQYF. The DNA of the CDR3 is TGTGCCACTACGGGGGGCGCGGGGGGTGAAAACATTCAGTACTTC.